This T cell receptor beta chain comes out of a study of patients and donors after allogeneic stem cell transplantation (dated by TCRdb to about 2020). V is clipped by 3 bases and J by 3 bases, and the sequence between their germline boundaries is 11 bases long. The germline V gene (reference sequence) supplies CDR1 DFQATT and CDR2 SNEGSKA. Inclusive of the bounding cysteine and phenylalanine, the CDR3 is 13 residues long. The only DNA kept is the CDR3, 39 bases in frame from the first base. Library prep was done by RT-PCR. Sequencing was carried out with a NextSeq 550. TCRdb redid the processing of the public reads, applying fastp at Q25 and MiXCR, and retained in-frame beta chains. Identical CDR3 protein sequences are pooled into one entry, listed with their most common genes and DNA. The sample yields 200,000 to 250,000 distinct CDR3 sequences; around 40% were counted once. The ten largest clones take up 11% of the sample.

About this clonotype itself: Its specific antigen is unknown. Base-call qualities are not available, and no considerably larger clone is one nucleotide away.

In this chain, TRBV20-1 is recombined with TRBJ1-2, with the D gene call left open. The sequencing input was blood, either unsorted or a sorted T cell fraction (not recorded which). The source is a human donor who was either an allogeneic HSCT recipient or a stem cell or donor lymphocyte infusion donor (not recorded which). It is not recorded whose cells these are; they may come from a transplant donor. The nucleotides are TGCAGTGCTAGTGTTTTAAGGGACTATGGCTACACCTTC. Its protein reads: CSASVLRDYGYTF.